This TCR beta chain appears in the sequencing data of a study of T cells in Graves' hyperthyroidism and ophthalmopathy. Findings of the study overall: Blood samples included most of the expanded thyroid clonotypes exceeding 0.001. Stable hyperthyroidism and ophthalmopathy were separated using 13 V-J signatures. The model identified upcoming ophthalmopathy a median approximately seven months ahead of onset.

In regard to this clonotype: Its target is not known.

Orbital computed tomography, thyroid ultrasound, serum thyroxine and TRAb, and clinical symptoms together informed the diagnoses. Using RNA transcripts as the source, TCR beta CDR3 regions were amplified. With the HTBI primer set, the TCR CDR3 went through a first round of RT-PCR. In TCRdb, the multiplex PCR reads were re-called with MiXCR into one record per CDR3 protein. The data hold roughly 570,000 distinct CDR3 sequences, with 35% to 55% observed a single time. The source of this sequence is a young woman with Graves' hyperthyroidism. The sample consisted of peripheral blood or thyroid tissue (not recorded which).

The DNA of the CDR3 is TGTGCCAGCGCCCCGCCCGGCCTCCAGCATTTT. Protein: CASAPPGLQHF. The chain has TRBV7-9 and TRBJ1-5; D unclear. The ends were cut back, 8 bases at V and 12 bases at J, with 14 bases in the middle. CDR1 and CDR2 (germline): SEHNR, FQNEAQ (reference sequence). This CDR3 has 11 amino acids.